The TCR beta chain described here comes from a study of T-cell reconstitution after alpha-beta-depleted transplantation in children. Study-level results: Several hundred expanded graft clones reportedly were the source of alpha-beta T cells about two months after transplant. T-cell counts and diversity at one year following transplant were attributed mainly to newly produced T cells.

Germline V gene lookup returns CDR1 MNHNS and CDR2 SASEGT. CDR3 length equals 15 residues. The trim removed 6 bases at V and 4 bases at J, leaving 7 bases unmatched. As it was prepared, the TCRbeta library received unique molecular identifiers. TCRdb re-analysed the PCR reads in MiXCR, keeping a single row per CDR3 protein. Of fewer than 550,000 distinct CDR3 sequences listed, 9.5% to 12% are singletons. On this clonotype itself: As yet, its antigen is unknown.

The sequence was collected from a female patient aged 2-9 years who had a stem cell transplant for aplastic anemia, so the T cells may come from the graft donor. The material sequenced was PBMCs, mostly from graft donor cells, taken 180 days after TCRalphabeta/CD19-depleted stem cell transplant. The chain links TRBV6-1 to TRBJ2-1, with TRBD1 identical over 9 bases. As DNA, the CDR3 is TGTGCCAGCAGAACCGGGACAGGGATATACAATGAGCAGTTCTTC. As protein: CASRTGTGIYNEQFF.